Listed below are T cell receptor beta chains from one sample, sequenced in a study of long-term antiretroviral therapy in people with HIV. Repertoires were generated with immunoSEQ multiplex PCR, while TCRdb's copy carries only in-frame clones and drops some. Here the sample spans 25,000 to 30,000 clones, over 85% being singletons. This specimen consisted of unsorted PBMCs, obtained 6.2 years after starting antiretroviral therapy. These receptor sequences come from a man aged 40-50 years with HIV. Each CDR3 is given with its conserved first and last residue. The D gene is left open where the match is weak. Part of the rows lack a size; the others show once, few, many or a class for expanded clones.

>few|TRBV29-1|-|TRBJ2-7
CSDERDGTPITYEQYF
TGCAGCGACGAAAGGGACGGGACACCTATTACCTACGAGCAGTACTTC
>-|TRBV4-1|TRBD2|TRBJ2-1
CASSQDPSGRAHEQFF
TGCGCCAGCAGCCAAGATCCCAGCGGGAGGGCCCATGAGCAGTTCTTC
>-|TRBV21-1|-|TRBJ2-7
CASSKALSGQGPDEQYF
TGTGCCAGCAGCAAAGCTTTGTCGGGACAGGGCCCGGACGAGCAGTACTTC
>-|TRBV6-1|TRBD2|TRBJ2-1
CASSEATSGGAEQFF
TGTGCCAGCAGTGAAGCGACTAGCGGCGGTGCTGAGCAGTTCTTC
>-|TRBV6-1|-|TRBJ2-4
CASSEANGGGGNIQYF
TGTGCCAGCAGTGAAGCCAACGGAGGGGGAGGAAACATTCAGTACTTC
>-|TRBV19|-|TRBJ1-3
CASSLRDGNTIYF
TGTGCCAGTAGTCTCAGGGATGGAAACACCATATATTTT
>-|TRBV7-9|TRBD2|TRBJ2-7
CASSASAGSSYEQYF
TGTGCCAGCAGCGCCTCAGCGGGGTCCTCCTACGAGCAGTACTTC
>-|TRBV18|-|TRBJ2-7
CASSPPSGVGEQYF
TGTGCCAGCTCACCACCCTCAGGGGTCGGCGAGCAGTACTTC
>-|TRBV5-1|TRBD1|TRBJ1-2
CASSTTGQVANYGYTF
TGCGCCAGCAGTACGACTGGACAGGTCGCTAACTATGGCTACACCTTC
>-|TRBV10-3|-|TRBJ2-3
CAISEFEGGDTQYF
TGTGCCATCAGTGAGTTCGAGGGGGGAGATACGCAGTATTTT
>-|TRBV12-5|-|TRBJ1-1
CASGLPMNTEAFF
TGTGCTAGTGGTTTACCTATGAACACTGAAGCTTTCTTT
>-|TRBV2|-|TRBJ2-7
CASSDYRDHYEQYF
TGTGCCAGCAGTGATTACAGGGATCACTACGAGCAGTACTTC
>-|TRBV6-6|-|TRBJ2-5
CASTPPGVTQETQYF
TGTGCCAGCACCCCCCCAGGCGTAACCCAAGAGACCCAGTACTTC
>-|TRBV18|TRBD1|TRBJ2-5
CASSHRDRGETQYF
TGTGCCAGCTCACACCGGGACAGGGGAGAGACCCAGTACTTC
>-|TRBV19|-|TRBJ1-4
CASKTGTKGEKLFF
TGTGCCAGCAAGACCGGGACCAAGGGTGAAAAACTGTTTTTT
>-|TRBV18|-|TRBJ1-5
CASSPPSRGAQHF
TGTGCCAGCTCACCACCGAGTAGGGGCGCCCAGCATTTT
>-|TRBV6-5|-|TRBJ1-3
CASSLRGSGNTIYF
TGTGCCAGCAGTCTCAGGGGCTCTGGAAACACCATATATTTT
>-|TRBV6-1|-|TRBJ1-2
CASSVEGNYGYTF
TGTGCCAGCAGTGTGGAGGGGAACTATGGCTACACCTTC
>-|TRBV14|-|TRBJ2-2
CASSQDGQKIQNTGELFF
TGTGCCAGCAGCCAAGATGGGCAGAAAATTCAAAACACCGGGGAGCTGTTTTTT
>-|TRBV15|-|TRBJ2-1
CATLSVARNEQFF
TGTGCCACCCTTTCGGTAGCGAGGAATGAGCAGTTCTTC
>-|TRBV18|-|TRBJ1-1
CASSPGEWNTEAFF
TGTGCCAGCTCACCAGGGGAGTGGAACACTGAAGCTTTCTTT
>once|TRBV5-6|-|TRBJ2-7
CASSLGGFSSYEQYF
TGTGCCAGCAGCTTGGGCGGGTTTAGCTCCTACGAGCAGTACTTC
>-|TRBV18|-|TRBJ2-7
CASSPVRTRDGEQYF
TGTGCCAGCTCACCAGTCAGGACACGGGATGGCGAGCAGTACTTC
>-|TRBV7-8|TRBD1|TRBJ1-1
CASSHGTGEGAFF
TGTGCCAGCAGCCACGGGACAGGGGAAGGTGCTTTCTTT
>-|TRBV28|-|TRBJ2-3
CASSLPGTSYDTQYF
TGTGCCAGCAGTTTGCCAGGGACATCCTATGATACGCAGTATTTT
>-|TRBV6-5|-|TRBJ2-7
CASSYSWGGGYEQYF
TGTGCCAGCAGTTACTCGTGGGGCGGAGGCTACGAGCAGTACTTC
>-|TRBV7-7|-|TRBJ2-1
CASSPGGLAEQFF
TGTGCTAGCAGCCCCGGGGGGCTAGCGGAGCAGTTCTTC
>-|TRBV5-4|TRBD1|TRBJ1-6
CASSLGSMRQGSSPLHF
TGTGCCAGCAGCTTGGGGTCGATGCGACAGGGGAGTTCACCCCTCCACTTT
>-|TRBV19|TRBD2|TRBJ2-1
CASSIASGVPSYEQFF
TGTGCCAGTAGTATAGCTAGCGGGGTGCCTTCGTATGAGCAGTTCTTC
>-|TRBV7-8|-|TRBJ1-2
CASSPPAYGYTF
TGTGCCAGCAGCCCTCCAGCCTATGGCTACACCTTC
>-|TRBV28|-|TRBJ2-7
CASGQSYEQYF
TGTGCCAGCGGACAGTCCTACGAGCAGTACTTC
>-|TRBV5-1|-|TRBJ1-1
CASSLWVSNTEAFF
TGCGCCAGCAGCTTGTGGGTATCGAACACTGAAGCTTTCTTT
>-|TRBV11-2|TRBD2|TRBJ2-5
CASSLDEGLAGKETQYF
TGTGCCAGCAGCTTAGATGAGGGACTAGCGGGGAAAGAGACCCAGTACTTC
>-|TRBV5-4|-|TRBJ2-7
CAISGPPPYEQYF
TGTGCCATCTCAGGGCCGCCACCCTACGAGCAGTACTTC
>-|TRBV2|TRBD2|TRBJ2-6
CASYGEGQPSGANVLTF
TGTGCCAGTTACGGGGAGGGGCAACCTTCTGGGGCCAACGTCCTGACTTTC
>-|TRBV30|-|TRBJ1-5
CAWSVGGGDQPQHF
TGTGCCTGGAGTGTCGGGGGGGGAGATCAGCCCCAGCATTTT
>-|TRBV27|-|TRBJ2-7
CASSLNPTDVNEQYF
TGTGCCAGCAGTTTAAACCCGACAGATGTGAACGAGCAGTACTTC
>-|TRBV5-7|TRBD1|TRBJ1-5
CASTLRTGEGNQPQHF
TGTGCCAGCACGCTTAGGACAGGGGAAGGCAATCAGCCCCAGCATTTT
>-|TRBV7-6|TRBD2|TRBJ2-3
CASSRLAGGLDTQYF
TGTGCCAGCAGCCGACTGGCGGGAGGTTTAGATACGCAGTATTTT
>-|TRBV11-2|-|TRBJ2-1
CASSLVWDEQFF
TGTGCCAGCAGCTTAGTTTGGGATGAGCAGTTCTTC
>-|TRBV4-2|TRBD2|TRBJ2-2
CASSPTSGSNTGELFF
TGTGCCAGCAGCCCAACTAGCGGGAGTAACACCGGGGAGCTGTTTTTT
>-|TRBV27|-|TRBJ1-6
CASSFGVAGASYNSPLHF
TGTGCCAGCAGTTTCGGGGTGGCAGGGGCCTCCTATAATTCACCCCTCCACTTT
>-|TRBV7-3|-|TRBJ1-1
CASSLTGGGEAFF
TGTGCCAGCAGCTTAACCGGGGGTGGTGAAGCTTTCTTT
>-|TRBV6-5|-|TRBJ2-4
CASSYVKGGNIQYF
TGTGCCAGCAGTTACGTGAAGGGGGGGAACATTCAGTACTTC
>-|TRBV18|-|TRBJ2-7
CASSRFEGYYEQYF
TGTGCCAGCTCACGATTTGAGGGTTACTACGAGCAGTACTTC
>once|TRBV5-4|TRBD1|TRBJ1-5
CASSPGQNQPQHF
TGTGCCAGCAGTCCGGGACAGAATCAGCCCCAGCATTTT
>once|TRBV6-5|TRBD1|TRBJ2-7
CASSQDRVINEQYF
TGTGCCAGCAGCCAGGACAGGGTAATCAACGAGCAGTACTTC
>-|TRBV30|TRBD2|TRBJ2-2
CVGTSGSSGELFF
TGTGTAGGGACTAGCGGGAGCTCGGGGGAGCTGTTTTTT
>-|TRBV10-1|-|TRBJ2-1
CASSATMGNEQFF
TGCGCCAGCAGTGCAACTATGGGGAATGAGCAGTTCTTC
>once|TRBV18|TRBD1|TRBJ1-5
CASSPGTGGNQPQHF
TGTGCCAGCTCACCGGGGACAGGGGGCAATCAGCCCCAGCATTTT
>-|TRBV27|-|TRBJ1-3
CASSSTGFTGNTIYF
TGTGCCAGCAGTTCCACAGGGTTCACTGGAAACACCATATATTTT
>-|TRBV7-9|-|TRBJ2-5
CASSLRPEETQYF
TGTGCCAGCAGCTTACGCCCTGAGGAGACCCAGTACTTC
>-|TRBV9|-|TRBJ2-3
CASSADMGPEQYF
TGTGCCAGCAGCGCAGATATGGGGCCTGAGCAGTATTTT
>-|TRBV4-1|-|TRBJ2-7
CASSPNEGYEQYF
TGCGCCAGCAGCCCAAACGAGGGGTACGAGCAGTACTTC
>-|TRBV9|-|TRBJ2-2
CASSVVQRSSNTGELFF
TGTGCCAGCAGCGTAGTACAGAGGTCATCGAACACCGGGGAGCTGTTTTTT